This T cell receptor (beta chain) was obtained from a study of blood T cell repertoires in COVID-19. As for the study in general: There were acute and convalescent COVID-19 samples, and they came from the United States, Italy and Spain. T cells, B-cell-depleted T cells, or PBMCs provided the cDNA or gDNA that served as material.

The V gene end was trimmed by 4 bases and the J gene end by 2 bases; junction bases not matched to a gene: 8. Germline lookup yields CDR1 MDHEN and CDR2 SYDVKM. This CDR3 is 16 amino acids long. Original handling: The authors estimated nucleated cell counts from reference gene primer amplification. Sequencing was performed with immunoSEQ multiplex PCR; in TCRdb, only in-frame clones are kept and a portion is missing. V and J calls and clone size are copied from that table; D and trimming were computed from the DNA. Found here are around 140,000 clones, 81% of them singletons; the top ten hold roughly 8%. The sample holds one count of this clone.

This clonotype was sampled from a human donor in a cohort sampled during active COVID-19. Sequenced sample: peripheral blood. The V call is TRBV28, the J call TRBJ2-7; 10 bases are a match to TRBD1. The CDR3 reads CASSSPRQGATYEQYF. In nucleotides, the CDR3 is TGTGCCAGCAGTTCCCCACGACAGGGGGCCACCTACGAGCAGTACTTC.